Here is one T cell receptor beta chain with its context. Its target is not known. The data belong to a study of siplizumab effects on memory and regulatory T cells. General study points: Naive T cells were seemingly more diverse than memory cells, and major contributions to the alloresponse seemed to be made by them. No more than a minor fraction of alloreactive clones could be traced back to unstimulated subsets.

TCR templates numbering some 100,000 were assayed per sample. Assay used: immunoSEQ multiplex PCR; TCRdb lists only in-frame clones, some missing. The sample includes approximately 100,000 clones, less than 95% seen only once; the top ten take approximately 0.61%. Germline lookup yields CDR1 DFQATT and CDR2 SNEGSKA (reference sequence). The CDR3 is 11 residues long. With 3 bases removed from V and 1 base from J, the gap between germline ends came to 3 bases. This receptor was taken from a human donor in good health. The material sequenced was Tregs sorted from blood. This chain links TRBV20-1 with TRBJ2-5; D is unresolved. The CDR3 loop is CSASAQETQYF. CDR3 sequence (DNA): TGCAGTGCTAGTGCCCAAGAGACCCAGTACTTC.